The following is a T cell receptor beta chain sequence with its context. This clone has more than one count but fewer than ten. Its antigen specificity is not known. Base-call qualities are not available, and no considerably larger clone is one nucleotide away. This record belongs to a study of cytomegalovirus exposure and HLA in healthy donors (dated by TCRdb to about 2017). Regarding the complete study: An earlier analysis of a few hundred of the donors reported 276 Gb of sequence data and 95 million to 120 million unique TCR beta sequences obtained from about 179 million T cells. An early release that covered 500 to 800 HLA-typed donors contained approximately 320 gigabases of sequencing data and around 85 million unique TCR sequences. Among the roughly 400 genotyped donors, 81% belonged to the genetic ancestry cluster associated with self-reported Caucasian donors. The study was designed to test whether signatures of past pathogen exposure could be identified by cataloging public T cell receptors. The study profiled the T cell repertoires of hundreds of subjects by immunosequencing and related them to cytomegalovirus serostatus. Besides the first cohort of 500 to 700 subjects, a separate validation cohort made up of 95 to 150 different subjects was used. To predict cytomegalovirus infection status, the study combined high-throughput TCR immunosequencing, statistical association of individual TCRs with disease status, and machine learning. A later analysis re-analyzed previously published TCR beta repertoires from 666 donors and added high-resolution HLA genotyping to study TCR occurrence patterns. Rather than using new phenotypic data, the later analysis identified candidate immune exposures from TCR beta sequences and from how often those sequences occurred across donors. An earlier analysis of some 600 of the donors applied high-throughput TCR beta sequencing to assess whether each TCR beta V gene segment acted as functional or pseudogenic. Donor age, sex, ethnicity and CMV serostatus were collected together with the repertoire data. A later genetic analysis took genome-wide SNP genotypes for about three fifths of the roughly 670 donors and used that subset as a discovery cohort. Every repertoire in the discovery cohort had been generated on one and the same sequencing platform. Both class I and class II loci were covered by HLA typing, at four-digit resolution. Typing coverage varied by locus: about 629-640 donors for A, B, C, DRB1 and DQB1; under 550 for DQA1; some 610 for DPA1; around 450 for DPB1. Roughly 5 DR-DQ haplotypes were treated as single units for association and clustering because of strong linkage in the cohort. On average, 235,054 unique TCR beta nucleotide sequences were sequenced per donor among some 420 genotyped donors of the cohort, with roughly a sixth of those sequences being non-productive.

Study-wide conclusions, independent of this receptor: The classifier was reported to diagnose cytomegalovirus status with high specificity and sensitivity in both the original cohort and the validation cohort. According to a later analysis, parvovirus B19, influenza, CMV and Epstein-Barr virus appeared linked to several top co-occurrence clusters. A group of highly shared sequence variants was considered likely to be a technical artifact of the sequencing pipeline. Only TCR beta chains were sequenced in this cohort, and the absence of alpha or paired-chain data limited detectable features. The study listed around 160 TCR beta chains as associated with cytomegalovirus. Some IMGT-functional V segments, including TRBV6-2 and TRBV6-3, could not be told apart with the 87-base-pair reads, so those segments were excluded. HLA typing was unavailable for some donors at each locus, so association tests used only the typed subset. A few of the identified cytomegalovirus-associated TCR beta chains were confirmed in vitro to be specific for cytomegalovirus antigens. In a later genetic analysis, a missense DCLRE1C variant was associated with V-gene and J-gene trimming of TCR beta chains, and the association was replicated in an independent cohort. In a later analysis, some 18,000 TCR beta sequences were associated with specific HLA alleles at a false discovery rate of 0.05. Broadly in line with IMGT annotations, most TCR beta V segments showed up in productive rearrangements about 90% or about 30% of the time in an earlier analysis of approximately 600 of the donors. The presence/absence analyses assumed that sequencing depth was roughly uniform across donors, and that assumption may not be true. Compared with equally common non-associated chains, HLA-associated TCR beta chains in a later analysis were more clonally expanded and had lower generation probabilities. Most TCR sequences were observed very rarely across donors, whereas some public TCRs were present in many individuals. Most CMV-associated TCR beta chains appeared to be HLA-restricted in a later analysis, and the HLA associations seemed to be driven largely by CMV exposure. Correlated functional status among segregating V segments might reflect linkage disequilibrium, but an unknown experimental factor could not be ruled out. Immune exposure information for the cohort was limited to CMV serostatus. Because counts were too low, around 18 rarely observed V segments, including chromosome 9 orphons, were left out of the earlier analysis of roughly 600 of the donors. Strong co-occurrence of HLA alleles, especially DR and DQ, made assigning TCR associations to individual alleles difficult. According to a later analysis, TCR association rates differed among HLA loci, with DRB1 alleles showing the most associated TCRs and HLA-C alleles showing the fewest. A further reported finding was that TCR beta sequences accurately predicted the HLA-A and HLA-B alleles for most subjects in the first cohort. The authors suggested that the approach could potentially be generalized to other disease states and immunological phenotypes. Compared with the roughly 720-donor mean, donors in an Asian-associated ancestry cluster had fewer N-insertions in productive TCRs, according to a later genetic analysis.

The CDR3, cysteine through phenylalanine, is 15 amino acids long. Only the CDR3 portion is preserved as DNA: 45 bases, with reading frame beginning at the first base. Trimming costs V 7 bases and J 3 bases, and their ends lie 15 bases apart. Via the germline V gene, CDR1 is LGHNA and CDR2 YSLEER. The cohort was made up of roughly 670 healthy bone marrow donors. At the time of sampling, every cohort member was nominally healthy, though immune exposures that went unrecorded were likely present. The donor was CMV seropositive and was included in the group of about 290 seropositive cohort members. A peripheral blood sample was collected from each donor, and TCR beta sequencing was performed on peripheral blood mononuclear cells. The Qiagen DNeasy Blood Extraction Kit was used to extract genomic DNA from the blood cell samples. The protocol used for the library was the immunoSEQ multiplex PCR assay. For the multiplex PCR, a mixture combining 60 forward primers for TCR Vbeta segments and 13 reverse primers for TCR Jbeta segments was used. Amplification of the CDR3 region of rearranged TCR beta genes was performed with a multiplex PCR assay on genomic DNA. The amplified TCR beta libraries were sequenced on the Illumina HiSeq System as 87-base-pair reads. The study's own analysis went as follows. A later analysis tallied 75 million to 85 million unique TCR beta chains across the 550 to 850 repertoires, and around 10 million of those chains were shared by two or more donors. A nearest-neighbor algorithm error-corrected the raw reads and collapsed the reads into unique sequences, merging closely related sequences to remove PCR and sequencing errors. V, D and J gene segments were assigned by aligning CDR3 sequences to IMGT reference sequences. Each retained sequence needed at least a six-nucleotide match to both a V gene segment and a J gene segment. A rearrangement was called productive if the CDR3 had no stop codons and remained in frame with V and J, and every other rearrangement was called non-productive. Following IMGT convention, CDR3 was defined as the stretch from the second conserved V-encoded cysteine to the conserved J-encoded phenylalanine. The earlier analysis of about 570 of the donors excluded any sequence lacking an unambiguous match to a single V gene segment. In an earlier analysis of 587 of the donors, a V segment was called functional when productive rearrangements were above 56.7%, and segregating when the standard deviation between donors exceeded 5%. A statistical classification framework was built to diagnose cytomegalovirus status from the catalog of TCR beta chain sequences. In a later analysis, V and J genes were assigned by comparing TCR nucleotide sequences against IMGT/GENE-DB human TR gene sequences. The TCRdist pipeline was used in a later analysis to assign CDR3 sequences and most-parsimonious VDJ recombination scenarios. In a later analysis, each TCR beta chain was defined by its CDR3 amino acid sequence together with its V-gene family, and reads without a unique V-gene family were excluded. To address suspected cross-contamination and a sequencing artifact, a later analysis removed approximately 590 highly shared, low-generation-probability nucleotide sequences. A later analysis calculated a clonal expansion index for each public chain from normalized within-repertoire ranks of inferred template counts. A later analysis computed generation probabilities with a VDJ recombination model fitted to out-of-frame rearrangements, and checked the results against IGoR. A later analysis scored TCR-TCR, TCR-HLA and TCR-CMV co-occurrence with hypergeometric tests, applying a repertoire-size bias correction to TCR pairs. In a later analysis, false discovery rates were estimated by permuting HLA or CMV assignments 20 times. A later analysis grouped co-occurring TCRs with DBSCAN, adding TCRdist sequence similarity when clustering within HLA-allele-positive subsets. Repertoires with fewer than 30,000 or more than 120,000 public chains, plus five repertoires with anomalous nucleotide sharing, were excluded from co-occurrence clustering. TCRdb took over this immuneACCESS table, retaining in-frame rearrangements with V and J assigned. Such tables are incomplete; in checked studies, under half of the missing clones stem from an unresolved V gene, and the remainder is unexplained. The DNA was the basis for D and trimming; V, J and clone size are from that table. Here the sample has 150,000 or so clones; under 75% occur a single time. Of the sample, 7.1% is held by the ten largest clones.

The TCR originated in a man between 40 and 49 years old in good health and CMV-seropositive. The sample comprised PBMCs. This sequence uses TRBV4-3 and TRBJ1-4; no D segment can be confidently identified. The encoded CDR3 is CASNPGVGSNEKLFF. The bases read TGCGCCAGCAATCCGGGAGTGGGGTCTAATGAAAAACTGTTTTTT.